This T cell receptor beta chain was captured in a study of T-cell reconstitution after alpha-beta-depleted transplantation in children. The CDR3 is 17 residues long. Trimming took 2 bases from V and 0 from J; bases not matched to a gene: 6. Germline values: CDR1 SEHNR, CDR2 FQNEAQ (reference sequence). The table lists this clonotype with a count of one. Preparation of the TCRbeta library involved a method that used unique molecular identifiers. MiXCR, run by TCRdb on the PCR reads, gives a single entry per CDR3 protein. The sample contains 490,000 or so distinct CDR3 sequences, 12% of which appear only once.

J is TRBJ2-1 and V is TRBV7-9; 8 bases are a match to TRBD2. The material sequenced was PBMCs from the stem cell graft donor, taken from the stem cell graft. The TCR was taken from a human donor who donated a stem cell graft to a child with combined immunodeficiency. The CDR3 spells CASSLRASGLSYNEQFF. The CDR3 region has the DNA TGTGCCAGCAGCTTAAGGGCTAGCGGGCTCTCCTACAATGAGCAGTTCTTC.